This TCR beta chain was found in a study of T-cell reconstitution after alpha-beta-depleted transplantation in children. Broader study findings: One year post-transplant, T-cell counts and diversity were largely derived from T cells produced anew.

Preparation of the TCRbeta library involved a method that used unique molecular identifiers. TCRdb redid the calling of the PCR reads with MiXCR, one entry per CDR3 protein. The repertoire includes almost 250,000 distinct CDR3 sequences, around 25% of them detected once, and roughly 2.7% sits in the top ten. The CDR3 loop spans 16 amino acids. Trimming cost V 1 base and J 8 bases, with 18 bases left between them. From germline, CDR1 is SGHTA and CDR2 FQGTGA. This clonotype was detected a few times. Its antigen is currently unknown. V gene TRBV7-3 combines with J gene TRBJ2-1; a possible D gene is TRBD1 (7 bases). Sequencing used PBMCs, obtained before TCRalphabeta/CD19-depleted stem cell transplant. This TCR came from a girl aged 2 to 9 with Fanconi anemia, due to receive a stem cell transplant. The CDR3 DNA reads TGTGCCAGCAGCTTAATAGGGACCCTCAGGGGGGATGAGCAGTTCTTC. Amino acid sequence: CASSLIGTLRGDEQFF.